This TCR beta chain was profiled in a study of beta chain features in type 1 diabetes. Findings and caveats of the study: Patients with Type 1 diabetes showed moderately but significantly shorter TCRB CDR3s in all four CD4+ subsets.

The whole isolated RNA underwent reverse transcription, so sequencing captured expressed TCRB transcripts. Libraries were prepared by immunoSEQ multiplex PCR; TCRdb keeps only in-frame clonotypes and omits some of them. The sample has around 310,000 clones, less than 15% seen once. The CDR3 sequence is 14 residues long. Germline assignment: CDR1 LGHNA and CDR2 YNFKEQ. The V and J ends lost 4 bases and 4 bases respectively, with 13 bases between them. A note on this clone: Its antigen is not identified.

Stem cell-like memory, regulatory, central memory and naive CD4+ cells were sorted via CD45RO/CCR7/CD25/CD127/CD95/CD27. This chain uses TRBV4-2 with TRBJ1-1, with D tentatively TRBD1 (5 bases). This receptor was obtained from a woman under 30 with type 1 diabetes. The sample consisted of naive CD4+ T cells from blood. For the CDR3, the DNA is TGTGCCAGCAGCCCCGTTGGGCAGGGCACTGAAGCTTTCTTT. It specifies CASSPVGQGTEAFF.